This T cell receptor (beta chain) was found in a study of type 1 regulatory T cells. Study details: An in vitro protocol generated T-allo10, a Tr1-enriched, alloantigen-specific CD4 T cell product.

Points on this clonotype: Its antigen is not identified. A read error may account for a junction end that differs from germline.

TCRdb re-analysed the reads in MiXCR, keeping a single row per CDR3 protein. Of fewer than 25,000 distinct CDR3 sequences listed, over 60% are singletons. Graft donor-derived T-allo10 cells were described as host-alloantigen-specific, anergic, and alloantigen-specifically suppressive. The sample comprised cultured T cells, either the whole culture or a sorted T cell fraction (not recorded which). The subset: Tr1-enriched cell product generated in vitro against host alloantigens. The sequence came from a human donor in good health.

CDR3 nucleotide sequence: TGCAGTGCTAGAGATCTTCGGCGGGGACCGCTTGAGCGGTTCTTC. The encoded protein is CSARDLRRGPLERFF. The V and J genes are TRBV20-1 and TRBJ2-1, with D perhaps matching TRBD2 (6 bases). CDR1 DFQATT and CDR2 SNEGSKA come from the germline V gene (reference sequence). The CDR3 contains 15 residues.